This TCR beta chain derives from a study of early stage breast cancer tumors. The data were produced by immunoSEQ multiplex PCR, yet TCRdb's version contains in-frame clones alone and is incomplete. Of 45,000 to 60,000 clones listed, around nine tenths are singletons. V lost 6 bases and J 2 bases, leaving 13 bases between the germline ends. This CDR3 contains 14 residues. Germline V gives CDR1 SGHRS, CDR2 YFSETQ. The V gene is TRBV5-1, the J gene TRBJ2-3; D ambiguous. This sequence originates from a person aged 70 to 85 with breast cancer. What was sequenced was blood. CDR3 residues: CASNPSSVTDTQYF. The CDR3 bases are TGCGCCAGCAACCCCAGCAGCGTCACAGATACGCAGTATTTT.